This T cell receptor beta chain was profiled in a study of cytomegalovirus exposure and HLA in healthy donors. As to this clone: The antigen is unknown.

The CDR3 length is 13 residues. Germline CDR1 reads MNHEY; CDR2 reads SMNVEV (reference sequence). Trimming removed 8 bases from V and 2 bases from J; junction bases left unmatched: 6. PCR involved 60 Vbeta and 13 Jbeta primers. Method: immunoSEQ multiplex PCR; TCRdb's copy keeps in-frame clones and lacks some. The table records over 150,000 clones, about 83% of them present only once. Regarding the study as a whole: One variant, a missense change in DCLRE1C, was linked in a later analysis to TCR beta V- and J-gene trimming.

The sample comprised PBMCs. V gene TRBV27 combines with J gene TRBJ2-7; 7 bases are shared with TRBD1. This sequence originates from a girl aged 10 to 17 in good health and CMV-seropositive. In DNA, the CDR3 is TGTGCCAGCCAGCGACAGGGAACCTACGAGCAGTACTTC. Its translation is CASQRQGTYEQYF.